The subject of this entry is one T cell receptor (beta chain). V trimming: 1 base; J trimming: 0 bases; junction bases outside the gene matches: 1. CDR1 and CDR2 (germline): SGHVS, FQNEAQ. The CDR3 runs 15 residues. The data derive from a study of shared T cell receptors in the human thymus. TCRdb keeps only in-frame clones here, not all; method: immunoSEQ multiplex PCR. This table holds hundreds of thousands of clones, roughly 85% found once. The sample was also linked to a second study, of human thymus T cells.

Sequencing used thymocytes. This TCR was sampled from a girl under three years old with a congenital heart defect. The chain joins TRBV7-8 to TRBJ1-1, with 8 bases fitting TRBD1. CDR3 sequence (DNA): TGTGCCAGCAGCTTAGGGGACAGGTTGAACACTGAAGCTTTCTTT. Its protein is CASSLGDRLNTEAFF. Based on the CDR3 plus reference TRBV7-8 and TRBJ1-1, the full variable domain is GAGVSQSPRYKVAKRGQDVALRCDPISGHVSLFWYQQALGQGPEFLTYFQNEAQLDKSGLPSDRFFAERPEGSVSTLKIQRTQQEDSAVYLCASSLGDRLNTEAFFGQGTRLTVV.